This is a list of T cell receptor beta chains from one sample in a study of immune evolution from preneoplasia to lung adenocarcinoma. This table comes from immunoSEQ multiplex PCR, and its TCRdb copy is limited to in-frame clones, with some not included. The data hold about 8,600 clones, with around 86% observed a single time. The sample was FFPE minimally invasive lung adenocarcinoma tissue. These receptors all come from a donor older than 65 with lung adenocarcinoma. The CDR3 runs from the conserved cysteine through the conserved F or W. The D gene is left open where the match is weak. Clone size appears in some rows only: once, few, many, or a class for an expanded clone.

d_call clone_size j_call v_call cdr3_aa cdr3_nt
NA once TRBJ2-7 TRBV5-5 CASSLSGTVTYEQYF TGTGCCAGCAGCCTCTCCGGGACGGTTACCTACGAGCAGTATTTC
NA NA TRBJ2-1 TRBV29-1 CSVEPPMAQVEQFF TGCAGCGTTGAACCTCCTATGGCGCAGGTTGAACAGTTCTTC
NA NA TRBJ1-1 TRBV19 CASSGQANTEAFF TGTGCCAGTAGTGGGCAGGCGAACACTGAAGCTTTCTTT
NA once TRBJ1-2 TRBV5-4 CASSAPGVSYTF TGTGCCAGCAGCGCCCCGGGAGTAAGCTACACCTTC
NA NA TRBJ2-7 TRBV7-2 CASSLGDRLFSEQYF TGTGCCAGCAGCTTAGGAGACAGGCTCTTTTCCGAGCAGTACTTC
TRBD1 NA TRBJ1-1 TRBV2 CAIGQEANTEAFF TGTGCCATCGGACAGGAGGCGAACACTGAAGCTTTCTTT
NA few TRBJ2-7 TRBV10-1 CASSNSYEQYF TGCGCCAGCAGCAACTCCTACGAGCAGTACTTC
NA few TRBJ2-3 TRBV7-9 CASSLGTNRDTQYF TGTGCCAGCAGCTTAGGCACCAATCGGGATACGCAGTATTTT
NA NA TRBJ2-7 TRBV29-1 CSVRALADEYF TGCAGCGTTCGTGCCCTCGCGGACGAGTACTTC
NA NA TRBJ2-1 TRBV7-3 CASSLTSGSNEQFF TGTGCCAGCAGCTTAACGTCGGGGTCCAATGAGCAGTTCTTC
TRBD1 few TRBJ1-5 TRBV18 CASSQDRGHAQPQHF TGTGCCAGCTCGCAGGACAGGGGGCACGCTCAGCCCCAGCATTTT
NA NA TRBJ1-5 TRBV15 CATSTTGGPQPQHF TGTGCCACCAGCACTACAGGAGGGCCCCAGCCCCAGCATTTT
TRBD2 NA TRBJ2-7 TRBV5-1 CASSLTGTNSYEQYF TGCGCCAGCAGCTTGACCGGGACTAACTCCTACGAGCAGTACTTC
NA NA TRBJ2-7 TRBV27 CASSPPQDRYEQYF TGTGCCAGCAGTCCCCCCCAGGACCGCTACGAGCAGTACTTC
NA NA TRBJ2-6 TRBV2 CASSEAGAGANVLTF TGTGCCAGCAGTGAAGCGGGGGCTGGGGCCAACGTCCTGACTTTC
NA NA TRBJ1-5 TRBV7-3 CANSLIFPQPQHF TGTGCCAACAGCTTAATCTTCCCTCAGCCCCAGCATTTT
NA NA TRBJ1-1 TRBV9 CASSVDGGHTEAFF TGTGCCAGCAGCGTAGACGGGGGGCACACTGAAGCTTTCTTT
TRBD1 NA TRBJ2-1 TRBV30 CAWSVQGMGYNEQFF TGTGCCTGGAGTGTACAGGGGATGGGATACAATGAGCAGTTCTTC
NA NA TRBJ2-7 TRBV23-1 CASSHLYEQYF TGCGCCAGCAGTCACCTCTACGAGCAGTACTTC
NA NA TRBJ2-1 TRBV28 CASSSAPPDGGEQFF TGTGCCAGCAGTTCTGCCCCTCCCGACGGTGGTGAGCAGTTCTTC
NA NA TRBJ1-2 TRBV30 CAWSVVTGKGYTF TGTGCCTGGAGTGTAGTTACAGGGAAAGGCTACACCTTC
NA NA TRBJ1-1 TRBV28 CASSLAGVNTEAFF TGTGCCAGCAGTTTAGCGGGGGTAAACACTGAAGCTTTCTTT
NA NA TRBJ1-1 TRBV19 CASEPTGGSTEAFF TGTGCCAGCGAGCCGACGGGGGGAAGCACTGAAGCTTTCTTT
NA NA TRBJ2-4 TRBV27 CASSPGPRILAKNIQYF TGTGCCAGCAGTCCCGGACCCAGGATTCTAGCCAAAAACATTCAGTACTTC
NA NA TRBJ1-6 TRBV28 CATGFPLHF TGTGCCACCGGGTTTCCCCTCCACTTT
NA once TRBJ1-6 TRBV30 CAWTQSRAGSSYNSPLHF TGTGCCTGGACCCAAAGTAGGGCAGGCTCCTCCTATAATTCACCCCTCCACTTT
NA NA TRBJ2-1 TRBV15 CATSSWDHDEQFF TGTGCCACCAGCAGTTGGGATCACGATGAGCAGTTCTTC
NA NA TRBJ2-1 TRBV18 CASSPLAGYNEQFF TGTGCCAGCTCACCACTCGCGGGCTACAATGAGCAGTTCTTC
TRBD1 NA TRBJ2-1 TRBV13 CASSSPLGQGAYNEQFF TGTGCCAGCAGCTCCCCTCTCGGACAGGGGGCTTACAATGAGCAGTTCTTC
NA NA TRBJ1-2 TRBV6-1 CASSEVASYGYTF TGTGCCAGCAGTGAAGTGGCGAGCTATGGCTACACCTTC
NA NA TRBJ2-7 TRBV5-6 CASSLVSYEQYF TGTGCCAGCAGCTTGGTTTCCTACGAGCAGTACTTC
NA once TRBJ2-3 TRBV7-3 CASSLSLWDTQYF TGTGCCAGCAGCCTTTCGCTTTGGGATACGCAGTATTTT
TRBD2 NA TRBJ2-5 TRBV13 CASSPTGLAGGETQYF TGTGCCAGCAGCCCGACGGGACTAGCGGGAGGGGAGACCCAGTACTTC
TRBD1 NA TRBJ1-1 TRBV7-9 CASSRTGGTEAFF TGTGCCAGCAGCCGGACAGGGGGAACTGAAGCTTTCTTT
NA NA TRBJ1-1 TRBV7-9 CASSFWTENTEAFF TGTGCCAGCAGCTTCTGGACAGAGAACACTGAAGCTTTCTTT
NA NA TRBJ1-2 TRBV30 CAWSPDSSNYGYTF TGTGCCTGGAGTCCGGACAGCTCAAACTATGGCTACACCTTC
NA NA TRBJ2-7 TRBV7-9 CASSQSGAHYEQYF TGTGCCAGCAGCCAATCGGGAGCACACTACGAGCAGTACTTC
NA NA TRBJ1-5 TRBV19 CASRPAMGAGNQPQHF TGTGCCAGTAGACCGGCGATGGGCGCGGGCAATCAGCCCCAGCATTTT
TRBD1 NA TRBJ2-7 TRBV19 CASSIVGDSYEQYF TGTGCCAGTAGTATAGTTGGGGACAGCTACGAGCAGTACTTC
NA once TRBJ2-1 TRBV19 CASSVQALPSYNEQFF TGTGCCAGTAGTGTCCAAGCGCTACCCTCCTACAATGAGCAGTTCTTC
NA NA TRBJ2-7 TRBV15 CATSRDFDEQYF TGTGCCACCAGCAGAGATTTTGACGAGCAGTACTTC
NA once TRBJ1-1 TRBV5-1 CASSSTPGVGTEAFF TGCGCCAGCAGCTCCACCCCAGGCGTGGGGACTGAAGCTTTCTTT
TRBD1 NA TRBJ1-1 TRBV11-2 CASSPQGTGRNTEAFF TGTGCCAGCAGCCCACAAGGGACAGGGAGAAACACTGAAGCTTTCTTT
TRBD2 NA TRBJ2-5 TRBV13 CASSPEGGRHSETQYF TGTGCCAGCAGCCCCGAGGGCGGGAGGCATTCAGAGACCCAGTACTTC
NA once TRBJ1-2 TRBV28 CASSFPHRLGEGGYGGYTF TGTGCCAGCAGTTTCCCCCACCGACTAGGGGAGGGTGGTTATGGAGGCTACACCTTC
NA NA TRBJ2-3 TRBV7-3 CASSLPPTDTQYF TGTGCCAGCAGCTTACCCCCCACAGATACGCAGTATTTT
TRBD1 NA TRBJ2-3 TRBV28 CASSLRGPGWDTQYF TGTGCCAGCAGTTTAAGGGGGCCGGGTTGGGATACGCAGTATTTT
TRBD2 NA TRBJ2-7 TRBV5-1 CASSFDPGGYEQYF TGCGCCAGCAGCTTCGACCCGGGAGGATACGAGCAGTACTTC
NA NA TRBJ2-2 TRBV4-1 CASSAPAAGPNTGELFF TGCGCCAGCAGCGCCCCCGCGGCAGGGCCGAACACCGGGGAGCTGTTTTTT